These T cell receptor beta chains were read from a single sample in a study of control samples from healthy donors and cancer patients. Libraries were prepared by immunoSEQ multiplex PCR; TCRdb keeps only in-frame clonotypes and omits some of them. The sample contains 73,000 or so clones, more than 75% of which appear only once. Sequencing was performed on blood. These receptors were collected from a woman between 50 and 59 years old in good health. The CDR3 runs from the conserved cysteine through the conserved F or W. A D gene is named only where the DNA matches it firmly. Size values are once, few and many counts, or a class for expanded clones, and some rows have none.

v_call: TRBV7-2
cdr3_length: 16
j_call: TRBJ2-7
clone_size: .
d_call: TRBD2
cdr3_aa: CASSERLAGGRVEQYF
cdr3_nt: TGTGCCAGCAGCGAAAGACTAGCGGGAGGCAGAGTGGAGCAGTACTTC

v_call: TRBV28
cdr3_length: 14
j_call: TRBJ2-7
clone_size: .
d_call: TRBD1
cdr3_aa: CASSLTDRVGEQYF
cdr3_nt: TGTGCCAGCAGTTTAACGGACAGGGTGGGGGAGCAGTACTTC

v_call: TRBV6-2/TRBV6-3
cdr3_length: 17
j_call: TRBJ1-1
clone_size: .
d_call: TRBD1
cdr3_aa: CASSFYGTGGVNTEAFF
cdr3_nt: TGTGCCAGCAGTTTCTACGGGACAGGGGGCGTGAACACTGAAGCTTTCTTT

v_call: TRBV7-9
cdr3_length: 14
j_call: TRBJ1-2
clone_size: few
d_call: TRBD1
cdr3_aa: CASSLGQGANGYTF
cdr3_nt: TGTGCCAGCAGCCTCGGACAGGGGGCAAATGGCTACACCTTC

v_call: TRBV30
cdr3_length: 12
j_call: TRBJ1-4
clone_size: .
d_call: .
cdr3_aa: CAWRGVEEKLFF
cdr3_nt: TGTGCCTGGAGAGGGGTGGAGGAAAAACTGTTTTTT

v_call: TRBV7-9
cdr3_length: 13
j_call: TRBJ2-7
clone_size: .
d_call: .
cdr3_aa: CASSSNLDYEQYF
cdr3_nt: TGTGCCAGCAGCTCCAACCTCGACTACGAGCAGTACTTC

v_call: TRBV2
cdr3_length: 13
j_call: TRBJ1-5
clone_size: .
d_call: .
cdr3_aa: CASSATGNQPQHF
cdr3_nt: TGTGCCAGCAGTGCCACAGGGAACCAGCCCCAGCATTTT

v_call: TRBV29-1
cdr3_length: 13
j_call: TRBJ2-1
clone_size: .
d_call: .
cdr3_aa: CSVELLRENEQFF
cdr3_nt: TGCAGCGTTGAACTCTTAAGGGAGAATGAGCAGTTCTTC

v_call: TRBV6-5
cdr3_length: 13
j_call: TRBJ1-2
clone_size: .
d_call: .
cdr3_aa: CASSPGADYGYTF
cdr3_nt: TGTGCCAGCAGTCCCGGGGCCGACTATGGCTACACCTTC

v_call: TRBV5-1
cdr3_length: 17
j_call: TRBJ2-1
clone_size: .
d_call: TRBD1
cdr3_aa: CASSGPRDRASYNEQFF
cdr3_nt: TGCGCCAGCAGCGGACCCCGGGACAGGGCTTCCTACAATGAGCAGTTCTTC

v_call: TRBV10-3
cdr3_length: 13
j_call: TRBJ1-3
clone_size: .
d_call: TRBD1
cdr3_aa: CAISEQGMDTIYF
cdr3_nt: TGTGCCATCAGTGAACAGGGGATGGACACCATATATTTT

v_call: TRBV7-3
cdr3_length: 14
j_call: TRBJ1-1
clone_size: .
d_call: TRBD1
cdr3_aa: CASSLGQGNTEAFF
cdr3_nt: TGTGCCAGCAGCCTGGGACAGGGGAACACTGAAGCTTTCTTT

v_call: TRBV10-1
cdr3_length: 12
j_call: TRBJ1-1
clone_size: few
d_call: .
cdr3_aa: CASSPYRGAAFF
cdr3_nt: TGCGCCAGCAGCCCCTACCGCGGCGCAGCTTTCTTT

v_call: TRBV27
cdr3_length: 14
j_call: TRBJ2-7
clone_size: .
d_call: TRBD2
cdr3_aa: CASGLAGVHNEQYF
cdr3_nt: TGTGCCAGCGGACTAGCGGGAGTGCACAACGAGCAGTACTTC

v_call: TRBV14
cdr3_length: 15
j_call: TRBJ2-5
clone_size: once
d_call: .
cdr3_aa: CASSPYLAGTETQYF
cdr3_nt: TGTGCCAGCAGCCCGTACCTTGCAGGGACTGAGACCCAGTACTTC

v_call: TRBV4-1
cdr3_length: 13
j_call: TRBJ2-7
clone_size: .
d_call: .
cdr3_aa: CASSQDRKEEQYF
cdr3_nt: TGCGCCAGCAGCCAAGATCGTAAGGAAGAGCAGTACTTC

v_call: TRBV5-1
cdr3_length: 12
j_call: TRBJ1-3
clone_size: .
d_call: .
cdr3_aa: CASSQDGNTIYF
cdr3_nt: TGCGCCAGCAGCCAGGATGGAAACACCATATATTTT

v_call: TRBV5-1
cdr3_length: 17
j_call: TRBJ2-7
clone_size: .
d_call: .
cdr3_aa: CARKVGTPKKYDYEQYF
cdr3_nt: TGCGCCAGAAAAGTGGGGACTCCTAAAAAGTACGATTACGAGCAGTACTTC

v_call: TRBV28
cdr3_length: 12
j_call: TRBJ2-3
clone_size: .
d_call: .
cdr3_aa: CASSGGTDTQYF
cdr3_nt: TGTGCCAGCAGTGGAGGCACAGATACGCAGTATTTT